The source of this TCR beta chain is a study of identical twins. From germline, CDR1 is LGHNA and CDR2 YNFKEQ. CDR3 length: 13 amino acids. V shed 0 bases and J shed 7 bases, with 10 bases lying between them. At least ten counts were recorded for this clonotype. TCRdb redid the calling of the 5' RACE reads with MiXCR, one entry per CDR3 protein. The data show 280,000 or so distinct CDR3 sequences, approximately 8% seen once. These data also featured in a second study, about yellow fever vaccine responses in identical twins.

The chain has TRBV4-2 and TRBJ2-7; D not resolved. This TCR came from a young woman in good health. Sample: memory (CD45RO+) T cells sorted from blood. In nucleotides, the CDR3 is TGTGCCAGCAGCCAAGATCTTTATGGGGAGCAGTACTTC. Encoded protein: CASSQDLYGEQYF.